This TCR beta chain was found in a study of CD8 T cells in Susac syndrome. This CDR3 has 12 amino acids. V was pared by 4 bases and J by 6 bases, with 7 bases between. The germline gives CDR1 SGHTA, CDR2 FQGNSA. RNA amounts of roughly 0.5 to 1 ug underwent reverse transcription with random hexamers. The method of amplification for TCR beta CDR3 was immunoSEQ multiplex PCR, covering 54 Vbeta and 13 Jbeta. TCRdb ran MiXCR on the immunoSEQ multiplex PCR reads and lists one entry per CDR3 protein. The sample lists fewer than 250,000 distinct CDR3 sequences, about 93% occurring once. Controls comprised healthy donors matched for age and sex.

This TCR came from a human donor in good health. Specimen: CD4+ T cells from PBMCs. The chain links TRBV7-2 to TRBJ2-1; D not certain. The CDR3 DNA reads TGTGCCAGCAGCTCCAGTCGCAATGAGCAGTTCTTC. Encoded protein: CASSSSRNEQFF.